Below are 17 T cell receptor beta chains sequenced from a single sample in a study of identical twins. Via MiXCR, TCRdb re-called the 5' RACE reads, giving one row per CDR3 protein. This sample has 1.5 million or so distinct CDR3 sequences, with about 30% found just once. The specimen was cord blood. The receptor source for this set is a newborn girl in good health.

The J gene is TRBJ1-2, the V gene TRBV5-1; possibly TRBD1 for D (5 bases). The CDR3 has 18 residues. Trimming pared 4 bases from V and 0 bases from J, leaving 22 bases between. Looked up from germline, CDR1 is SGHRS and CDR2 is YFSETQ. In DNA, the CDR3 is TGCGCCAGCAGCCCGCGGAAGACGACAGACCCTACTAACTATGGCTACACCTTC. Its protein product is CASSPRKTTDPTNYGYTF.

Regarding this clonotype: One end of the junction is discordant with germline, which a read error may explain. The genes are TRBV7-9 and TRBJ2-7; D not resolved. Germline V lookup: CDR1 SEHNR, CDR2 FQNEAQ (reference sequence). The CDR3 has 11 residues. The CDR3 loop reads CTSSLQYEQYF. CDR3 nucleotide sequence: TGTACCAGCAGCTTGCAGTACGAGCAGTACTTC. The whole variable domain, filled in from reference TRBV7-9 and TRBJ2-7, reads DTGVSQNPRHKITKRGQNVTFRCDPISEHNRLYWYRQTLGQGPEFLTYFQNEAQLEKSRLLSDRFSAERPKGSFSTLEIQRTEQGDSAMYLCTSSLQYEQYFGPGTRLTVT.

The gene calls are TRBV10-2 and TRBJ1-6; D is undetermined. The germline gives CDR1 WSHSY, CDR2 SAAADI. The V and J ends lost 6 bases and 0 bases respectively, with 9 bases between them. This CDR3 has 15 amino acids. CDR3 sequence reads: CASRSVYSYNSPLHF. The CDR3 DNA reads as TGCGCCAGCAGGTCGGTTTACTCCTATAATTCACCCCTCCACTTT.

The chain carries TRBV12-3 or TRBV12-4 and TRBJ2-7, with D hard to call. The CDR3 totals 15 residues. The V end was cut by 8 bases, the J end by 0 bases, with 17 bases between. The CDR3 region is CASRRTLHGSYEQYF. The CDR3 DNA follows: TGTGCCAGCCGACGAACCTTACACGGCTCCTACGAGCAGTACTTC.

This chain joins TRBV14 and TRBJ2-5; D not resolved. The V end was cut by 1 base, the J end by 11 bases, with 23 bases between. Germline assignment: CDR1 SGHDN and CDR2 FVKESK. The CDR3 length is 16 residues. CDR3 sequence reads: CASSQARTIPFLRQYF. CDR3 bases: TGTGCCAGCAGCCAAGCGCGGACGATACCATTTCTCAGGCAGTACTTC.

This clonotype was counted only a few times. This chain links TRBV5-1 with TRBJ1-2; D is unclear. Germline loops: CDR1 SGHRS, CDR2 YFSETQ. This CDR3 has 13 residues. The V end was cut by 4 bases, the J end by 4 bases, with 11 bases between. This CDR3 reads CASSITPGYGYTF. Written as DNA, the CDR3 is TGCGCCAGCAGCATTACGCCAGGCTATGGCTACACCTTC.

This clonotype was recorded a few times. The V and J genes are TRBV28 and TRBJ2-1; a weak D match, TRBD1 (5 bases). The CDR3 is 19 residues long. Per the germline V gene, CDR1 is MDHEN and CDR2 is SYDVKM. Trimming took 5 bases from V and 6 from J, leaving 29 bases between them. In nucleotides, the CDR3 is TGTGCCAGCAGTCGACCTCGTTGGGGCGGTTTGAATCGCGTCAATGAGCAGTTCTTC. Protein sequence: CASSRPRWGGLNRVNEQFF.

This clonotype has only a few counts. The chain joins TRBV6-6 to TRBJ2-5; possible D gene TRBD1, 6 bases. Trimming shortened V by 9 bases and J by 11 bases, and 28 bases separated the two germline ends. The germline gives CDR1 MNHNY, CDR2 SVGAGI (reference sequence). The CDR3 loop spans 15 amino acids. CDR3 sequence: CASNPQGPYSLEQYF. The CDR3 nucleotides are TGTGCCAGTAACCCCCAGGGGCCTTACTCCCTGGAGCAGTACTTC.

J is TRBJ2-1 and V is TRBV4-1; D remains ambiguous. The CDR3 sequence is 15 residues long. Germline CDR1 is MGHRA and CDR2 is YSYEKL. V lost 1 base and J 4 bases, leaving 11 bases between the germline ends. The CDR3 is CASSQVGVAYNEQFF. CDR3 DNA sequence: TGCGCCAGCAGCCAAGTGGGCGTGGCGTACAATGAGCAGTTCTTC.

This chain links TRBV7-2 with TRBJ2-3; 8 bases agree with TRBD2. Germline V gene lookup returns CDR1 SGHTA and CDR2 FQGNSA. Trimming took 1 base from V and 1 from J; bases not matched to a gene: 16. The CDR3 consists of 20 residues. CDR3 coding DNA: TGTGCCAGCAGCTTAGTCGGGTTCGTTTTGGGGACTAGAGGCACAGATACGCAGTATTTT. The encoded protein is CASSLVGFVLGTRGTDTQYF.

This clonotype occurred a few times. The rearrangement links TRBV3-1 to TRBJ2-5, with TRBD2 matching over 10 bases. V shed 0 bases and J 5 bases; nucleotides not matched to a gene: 9. This CDR3 comprises 17 residues. CDR1 and CDR2 (germline): LGHDT, YNNKEL (reference sequence). The CDR3 bases are TGTGCCAGCAGCCAAGATAACGAGGGACTAGCGTATGAGACCCAGTACTTC. It encodes CASSQDNEGLAYETQYF.

Ten or more counts support this clonotype. This chain links TRBV12-3 or TRBV12-4 with TRBJ2-7, with a weak D call TRBD1 (6 bases). The germline V and J ends were trimmed by 5 bases and 1 base, with 15 bases remaining between them. The CDR3 consists of 15 residues. In nucleotides, the CDR3 is TGTGCCAGCAGTCCTGCCGGGACATTTTCCTACGAGCAGTACTTC. Translated, it gives CASSPAGTFSYEQYF.

CDR3 sequence: CASSTQQGNYGYTF. The CDR3 DNA follows: TGTGCCAGTAGTACCCAACAGGGGAACTATGGCTACACCTTC. The chain has TRBV19 and TRBJ1-2, with 7 positions matching TRBD1. This CDR3 has 14 residues. CDR1 and CDR2 from the germline V gene are LNHDA and SQIVND (reference sequence). J gave up 2 bases and V 4 bases, and 4 bases lay outside the gene matches.

This chain connects TRBV10-2 to TRBJ2-3, with 12 nucleotides matching TRBD2. The CDR3 contains 17 residues. The trim removed 0 bases at V and 3 bases at J, leaving 4 bases unmatched. The V gene's germline CDR1 is WSHSY and CDR2 SAAADI. In DNA, the CDR3 is TGCGCCAGCAGTGAGTCGAGTGGGACTAGCGGGACAGATACGCAGTATTTT. Its protein is CASSESSGTSGTDTQYF.

On this clonotype itself: A junction end diverges from the germline sequence, so it may reflect a read error. The chain uses TRBV3-1 and TRBJ1-5, with D uncertain. The CDR3 runs to 14 residues. The germline V gene has CDR1 LGHDT and CDR2 YNNKEL (reference sequence). The CDR3 reads CASSQEAGNQPRHF. In DNA, the CDR3 is TGTGCCAGCAGCCAAGAAGCTGGGAATCAGCCCCGGCATTTT.

The genes are TRBV7-8 and TRBJ2-7; no clear D gene. Germline values: CDR1 SGHVS, CDR2 FQNEAQ. CDR3 size: 14 residues. Trimming removed 4 bases from V and 3 bases from J, with 13 bases in between. This CDR3 is CASSSRSLLYEQYF. CDR3 nucleotide sequence: TGTGCCAGCAGCTCGCGGTCACTACTCTACGAGCAGTACTTC.

This clonotype was seen more than once but under ten times. The chain joins TRBV11-1 to TRBJ1-1, with 8 bases identical to TRBD1. V lost 1 base and J lost 4; bases outside the gene matches: 5. Per the germline V gene, CDR1 is SGHAT and CDR2 is FQDESV (reference sequence). CDR3 length: 15 amino acids. This CDR3 reads CASSLEYGQGTEAFF. CDR3 bases: TGTGCCAGCAGCTTAGAATACGGACAGGGCACTGAAGCTTTCTTT. Variable domain in full (rest from reference TRBV11-1 and TRBJ1-1): EAEVAQSPRYKITEKSQAVAFWCDPISGHATLYWYRQILGQGPELLVQFQDESVVDDSQLPKDRFSAERLKGVDSTLKIQPAELGDSAMYLCASSLEYGQGTEAFFGQGTRLTVV.